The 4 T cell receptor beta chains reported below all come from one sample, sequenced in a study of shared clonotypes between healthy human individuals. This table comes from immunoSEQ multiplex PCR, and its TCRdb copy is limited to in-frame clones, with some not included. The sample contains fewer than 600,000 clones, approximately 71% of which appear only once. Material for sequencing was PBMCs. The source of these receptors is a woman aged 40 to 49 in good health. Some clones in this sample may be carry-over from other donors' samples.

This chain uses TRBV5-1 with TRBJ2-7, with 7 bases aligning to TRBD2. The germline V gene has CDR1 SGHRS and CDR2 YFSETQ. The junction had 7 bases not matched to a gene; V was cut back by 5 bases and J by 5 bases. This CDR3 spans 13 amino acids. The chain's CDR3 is CASSRGGSDEQYF. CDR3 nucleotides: TGCGCCAGCAGTCGAGGCGGGAGTGACGAGCAGTACTTC.

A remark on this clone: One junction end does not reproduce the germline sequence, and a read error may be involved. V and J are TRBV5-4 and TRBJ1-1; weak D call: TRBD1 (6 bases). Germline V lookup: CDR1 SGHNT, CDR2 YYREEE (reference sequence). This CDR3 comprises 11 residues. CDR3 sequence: CASSLEQGLRF. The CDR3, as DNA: TGTGCCAGCAGCTTGGAACAGGGCCTCCGGTTT.

The CDR3, as DNA: TGCAGCGTTGTCGGTGAGACAGGGTACTCCTATGGCTACACCTTC. It yields the protein CSVVGETGYSYGYTF. The chain is built from TRBV29-1 and TRBJ1-2; 7 positions agree with TRBD1. This CDR3 has 15 amino acids. Per germline, CDR1 SQVTM and CDR2 ANQGSEA. V lost 4 bases and J lost 4; bases outside the gene matches: 12.

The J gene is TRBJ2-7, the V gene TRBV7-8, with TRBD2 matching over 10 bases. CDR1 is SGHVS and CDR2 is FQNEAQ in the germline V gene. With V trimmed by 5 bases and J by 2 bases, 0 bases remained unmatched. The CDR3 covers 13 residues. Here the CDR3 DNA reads TGTGCCAGCAGCACTAGCGGGGCCTACGAGCAGTACTTC. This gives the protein CASSTSGAYEQYF.